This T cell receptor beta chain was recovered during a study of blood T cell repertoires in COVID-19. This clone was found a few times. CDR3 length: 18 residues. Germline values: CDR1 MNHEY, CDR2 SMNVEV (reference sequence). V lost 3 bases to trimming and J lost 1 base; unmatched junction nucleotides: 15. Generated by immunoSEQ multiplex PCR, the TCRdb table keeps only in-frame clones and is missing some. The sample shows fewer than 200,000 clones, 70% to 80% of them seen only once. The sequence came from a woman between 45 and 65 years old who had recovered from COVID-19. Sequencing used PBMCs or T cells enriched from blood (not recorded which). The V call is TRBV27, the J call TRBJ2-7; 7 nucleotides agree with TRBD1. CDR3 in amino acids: CASSFEIPGTDSSYEQYF. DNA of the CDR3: TGTGCCAGCAGTTTCGAGATACCCGGGACAGACAGTTCCTACGAGCAGTACTTC.